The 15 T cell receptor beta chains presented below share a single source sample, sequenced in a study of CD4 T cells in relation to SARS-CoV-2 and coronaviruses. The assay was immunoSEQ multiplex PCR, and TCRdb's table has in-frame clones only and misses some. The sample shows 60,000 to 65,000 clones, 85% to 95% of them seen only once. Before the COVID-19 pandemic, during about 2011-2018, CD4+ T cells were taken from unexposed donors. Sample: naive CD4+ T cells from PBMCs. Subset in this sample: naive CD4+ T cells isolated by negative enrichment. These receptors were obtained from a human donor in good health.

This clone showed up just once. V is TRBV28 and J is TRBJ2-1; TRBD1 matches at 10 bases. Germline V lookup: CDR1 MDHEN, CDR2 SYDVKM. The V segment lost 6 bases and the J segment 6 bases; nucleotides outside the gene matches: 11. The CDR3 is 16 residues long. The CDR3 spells CASRRARTGGSNEQFF. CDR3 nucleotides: TGTGCCAGCAGACGTGCCCGGACAGGGGGAAGCAATGAGCAGTTCTTC.

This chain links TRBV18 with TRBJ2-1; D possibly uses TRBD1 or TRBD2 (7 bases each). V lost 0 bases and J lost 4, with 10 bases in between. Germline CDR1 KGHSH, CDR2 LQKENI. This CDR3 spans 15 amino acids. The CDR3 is CASSPPQGGYNEQFF. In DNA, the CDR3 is TGTGCCAGCTCACCACCTCAGGGGGGGTACAATGAGCAGTTCTTC.

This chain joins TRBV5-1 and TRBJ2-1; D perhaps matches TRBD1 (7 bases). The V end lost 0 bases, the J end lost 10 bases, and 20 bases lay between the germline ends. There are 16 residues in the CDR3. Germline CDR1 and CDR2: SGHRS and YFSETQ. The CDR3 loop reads CASSLAGQGGSQEQFF. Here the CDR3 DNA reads TGCGCCAGCAGCTTGGCCGGGCAGGGGGGATCCCAGGAGCAGTTCTTC.

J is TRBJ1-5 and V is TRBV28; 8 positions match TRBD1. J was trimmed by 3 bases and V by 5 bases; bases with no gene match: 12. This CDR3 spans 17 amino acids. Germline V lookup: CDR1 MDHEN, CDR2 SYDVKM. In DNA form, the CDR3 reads TGTGCCAGCAGTCCATCTACGGGGACAGGTATCAATCAGCCCCAGCATTTT. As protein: CASSPSTGTGINQPQHF.

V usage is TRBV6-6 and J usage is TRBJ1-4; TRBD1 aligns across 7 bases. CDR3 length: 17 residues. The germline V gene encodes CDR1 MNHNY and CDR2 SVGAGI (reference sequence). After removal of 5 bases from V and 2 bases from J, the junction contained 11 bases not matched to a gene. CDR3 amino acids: CASSPRQGGFTNEKLFF. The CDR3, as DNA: TGTGCCAGCAGTCCAAGACAGGGAGGGTTTACTAATGAAAAACTGTTTTTT.

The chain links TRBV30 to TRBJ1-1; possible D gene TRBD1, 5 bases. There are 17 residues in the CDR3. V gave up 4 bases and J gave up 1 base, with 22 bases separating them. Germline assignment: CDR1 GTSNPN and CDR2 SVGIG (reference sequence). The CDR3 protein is CAWIGHWVGSGNTEAFF. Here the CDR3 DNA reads TGTGCCTGGATCGGACATTGGGTGGGAAGTGGGAACACTGAAGCTTTCTTT.

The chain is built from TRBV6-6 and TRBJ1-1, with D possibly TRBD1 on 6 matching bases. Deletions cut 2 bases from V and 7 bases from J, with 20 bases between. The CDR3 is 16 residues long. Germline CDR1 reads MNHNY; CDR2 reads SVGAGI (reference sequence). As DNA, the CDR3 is TGTGCCAGCAGTTACGCCCCGGGCGGGGGGCCGGTTGAAGCTTTCTTT. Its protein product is CASSYAPGGGPVEAFF.

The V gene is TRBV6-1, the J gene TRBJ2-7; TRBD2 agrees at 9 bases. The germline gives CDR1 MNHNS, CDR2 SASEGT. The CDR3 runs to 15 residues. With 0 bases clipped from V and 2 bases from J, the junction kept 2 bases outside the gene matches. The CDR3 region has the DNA TGTGCCAGCAGTGAAGCTAGCGGGGGCCCCTACGAGCAGTACTTC. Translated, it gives CASSEASGGPYEQYF.

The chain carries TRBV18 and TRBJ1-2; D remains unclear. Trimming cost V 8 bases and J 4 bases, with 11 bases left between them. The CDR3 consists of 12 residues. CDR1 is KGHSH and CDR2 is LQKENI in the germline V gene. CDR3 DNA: TGTGCCAGCGGAACGAACAGCTATGGCTACACCTTC. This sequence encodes CASGTNSYGYTF.

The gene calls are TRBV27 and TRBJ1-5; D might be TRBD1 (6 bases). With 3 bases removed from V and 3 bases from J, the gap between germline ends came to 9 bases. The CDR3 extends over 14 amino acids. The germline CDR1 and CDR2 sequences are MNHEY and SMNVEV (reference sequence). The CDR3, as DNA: TGTGCCAGCAGTTTCGGACAGCACAATCAGCCCCAGCATTTT. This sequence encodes CASSFGQHNQPQHF.

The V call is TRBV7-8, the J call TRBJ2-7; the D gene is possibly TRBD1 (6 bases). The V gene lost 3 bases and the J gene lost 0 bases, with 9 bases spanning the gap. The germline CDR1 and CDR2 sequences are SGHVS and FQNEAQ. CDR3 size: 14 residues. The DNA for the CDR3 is TGTGCCAGCAGCTTCGGGACACTCTCCTACGAGCAGTACTTC. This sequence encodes CASSFGTLSYEQYF. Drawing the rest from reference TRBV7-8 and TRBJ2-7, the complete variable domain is GAGVSQSPRYKVAKRGQDVALRCDPISGHVSLFWYQQALGQGPEFLTYFQNEAQLDKSGLPSDRFFAERPEGSVSTLKIQRTQQEDSAVYLCASSFGTLSYEQYFGPGTRLTVT.

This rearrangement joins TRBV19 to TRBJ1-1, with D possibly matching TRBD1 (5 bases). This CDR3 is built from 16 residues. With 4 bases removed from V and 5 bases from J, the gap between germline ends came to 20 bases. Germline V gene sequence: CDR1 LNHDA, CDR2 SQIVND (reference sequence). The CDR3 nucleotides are TGTGCCAGTAGTACCCGAACGATCCGGGGACCAACTGAAGCTTTCTTT. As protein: CASSTRTIRGPTEAFF.

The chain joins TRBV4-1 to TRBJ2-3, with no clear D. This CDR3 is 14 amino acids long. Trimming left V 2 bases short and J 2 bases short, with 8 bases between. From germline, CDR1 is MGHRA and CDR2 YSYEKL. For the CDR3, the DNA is TGCGCCAGCAGCCAATACACACTCACAGATACGCAGTATTTT. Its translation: CASSQYTLTDTQYF.

The CDR3 DNA reads as TGCGCCAGCAGCTTGGGGTCGGGAGTAAACACCGGGGAGCTGTTTTTT. This encodes CASSLGSGVNTGELFF. The chain carries TRBV5-1 and TRBJ2-2; D perhaps matches TRBD2 (6 bases). V gave up 0 bases and J gave up 2 bases, with 11 bases separating them. The CDR3 totals 16 residues. CDR1 is SGHRS, CDR2 YFSETQ, per germline.

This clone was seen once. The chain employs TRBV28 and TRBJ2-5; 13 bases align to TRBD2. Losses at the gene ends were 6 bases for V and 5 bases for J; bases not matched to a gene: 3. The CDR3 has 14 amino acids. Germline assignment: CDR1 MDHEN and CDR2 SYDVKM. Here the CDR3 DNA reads TGTGCCAGCAGAGGACTAGCGGGAGCGGAGACCCAGTACTTC. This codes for CASRGLAGAETQYF.